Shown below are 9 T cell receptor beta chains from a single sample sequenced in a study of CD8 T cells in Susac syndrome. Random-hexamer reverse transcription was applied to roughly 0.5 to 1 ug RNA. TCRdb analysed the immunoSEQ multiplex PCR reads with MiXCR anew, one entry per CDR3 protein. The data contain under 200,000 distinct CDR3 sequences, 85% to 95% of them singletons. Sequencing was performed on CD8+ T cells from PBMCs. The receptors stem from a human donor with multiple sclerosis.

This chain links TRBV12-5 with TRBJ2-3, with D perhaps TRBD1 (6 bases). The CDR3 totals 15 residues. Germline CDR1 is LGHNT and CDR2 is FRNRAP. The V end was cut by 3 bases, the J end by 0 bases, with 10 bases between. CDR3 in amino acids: CASGFGTPSTDTQYF. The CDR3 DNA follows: TGTGCTAGTGGTTTCGGGACACCTAGCACAGATACGCAGTATTTT.

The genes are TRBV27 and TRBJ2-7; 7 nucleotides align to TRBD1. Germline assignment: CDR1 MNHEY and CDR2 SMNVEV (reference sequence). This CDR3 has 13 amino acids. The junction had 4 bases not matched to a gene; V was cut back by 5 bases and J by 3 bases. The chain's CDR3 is CASSHRDSYEQYF. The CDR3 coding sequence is TGTGCCAGCAGTCACCGGGACAGCTACGAGCAGTACTTC.

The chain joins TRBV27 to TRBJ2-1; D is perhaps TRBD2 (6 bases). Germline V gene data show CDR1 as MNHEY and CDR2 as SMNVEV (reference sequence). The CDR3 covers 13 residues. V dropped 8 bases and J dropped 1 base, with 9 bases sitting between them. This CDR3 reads CASHSGSYNEQFF. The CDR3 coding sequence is TGTGCCAGCCATAGCGGATCCTACAATGAGCAGTTCTTC.

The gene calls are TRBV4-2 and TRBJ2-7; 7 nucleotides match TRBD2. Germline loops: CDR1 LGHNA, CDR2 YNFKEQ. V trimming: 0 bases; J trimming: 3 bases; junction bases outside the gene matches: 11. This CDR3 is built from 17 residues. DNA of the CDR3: TGTGCCAGCAGCCAAGATCCCCCGGAAGCGGGGAACTACGAGCAGTACTTC. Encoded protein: CASSQDPPEAGNYEQYF.

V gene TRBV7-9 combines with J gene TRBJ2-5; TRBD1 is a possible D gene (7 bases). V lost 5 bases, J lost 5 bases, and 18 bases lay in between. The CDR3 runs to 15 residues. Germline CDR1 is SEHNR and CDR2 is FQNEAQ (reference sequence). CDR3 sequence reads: CASSRDSWGTETQYF. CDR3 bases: TGTGCCAGCAGCCGGGACAGTTGGGGGACTGAGACCCAGTACTTC.

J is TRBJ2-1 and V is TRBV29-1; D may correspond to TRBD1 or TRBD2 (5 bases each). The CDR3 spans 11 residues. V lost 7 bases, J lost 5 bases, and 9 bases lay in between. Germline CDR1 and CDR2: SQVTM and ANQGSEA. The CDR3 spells CSGGPNNEQFF. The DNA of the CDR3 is TGCAGCGGGGGACCGAACAATGAGCAGTTCTTC.

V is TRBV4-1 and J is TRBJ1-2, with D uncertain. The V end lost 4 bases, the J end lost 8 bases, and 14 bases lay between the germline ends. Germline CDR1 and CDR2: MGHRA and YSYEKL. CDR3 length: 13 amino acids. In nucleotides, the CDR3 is TGCGCCAGCAGCCCCTCTACCAGGTTCGGCTACACCTTC. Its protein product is CASSPSTRFGYTF.

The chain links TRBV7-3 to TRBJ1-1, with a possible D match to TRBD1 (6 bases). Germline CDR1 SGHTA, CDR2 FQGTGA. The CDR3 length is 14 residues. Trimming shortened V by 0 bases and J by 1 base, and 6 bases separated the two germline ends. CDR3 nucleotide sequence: TGTGCCAGCAGCTTAACGGGGGCGAACACTGAAGCTTTCTTT. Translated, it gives CASSLTGANTEAFF.

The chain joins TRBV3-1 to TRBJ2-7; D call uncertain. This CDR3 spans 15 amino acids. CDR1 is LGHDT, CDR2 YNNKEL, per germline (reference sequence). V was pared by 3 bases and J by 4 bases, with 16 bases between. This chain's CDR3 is CASSQRWASWYEQYF. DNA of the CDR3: TGTGCCAGCAGCCAGAGGTGGGCGAGTTGGTACGAGCAGTACTTC.